Listed here are 15 T cell receptor beta chains from one sample, sequenced in a study of breast tumors, draining lymph nodes, adjacent tissues (dated by TCRdb to 2016 to 2018). The lymph node samples were taken from the axillary draining lymph nodes of breast cancer patients. Library method: multiplex PCR. Instrument used: Illumina HiSeq 2000. TCRdb reworked the public reads: Q25 trimming with fastp, MiXCR clone assembly, productive beta chains retained. Rows are combined by CDR3 protein, so each entry shows the most common genes and DNA. For this sample the table gives about 130,000 distinct CDR3 sequences, of which 20% to 25% were detected only once. The ten largest clones add up to roughly 2% of the sample. Sequenced input: axillary lymph node tissue. These receptors all stem from a female donor with breast cancer. Some clones in this sample may be carry-over from other donors' samples.

This clonotype was counted many times. The J gene is TRBJ2-3, the V gene TRBV4-1; 8 bases line up with TRBD2. The CDR3 consists of 14 residues. V lost 3 bases to trimming and J lost 6 bases; unmatched junction nucleotides: 5. Per the germline V gene, CDR1 is MGHRA and CDR2 is YSYEKL. CDR3 sequence (DNA): TGCGCCAGCAGCCAGAAGGAGCGGGAGGATACGCAGTATTTT. As protein: CASSQKEREDTQYF.

A note on this clonotype: This may be a read error: a much more frequent sequence differs by one nucleotide. The chain links TRBV3-1 to TRBJ2-7; no clear D gene. Germline V gene sequence: CDR1 LGHDT, CDR2 YNNKEL (reference sequence). This CDR3 comprises 13 residues. Deletions cut 1 base from V and 3 bases from J, with 7 bases between. The CDR3 DNA reads as TGTGCCAGCAGCCAAGGGGCACACTACGAGCAGTACTTC. Translated: CASSQGAHYEQYF.

With respect to this clonotype: A read error is possible here, since a much larger clone lies one base away. The rearrangement joins TRBV6-5 to TRBJ2-1; possibly TRBD1 or TRBD2 for D (5 bases each). V lost 6 bases, J lost 4 bases, and 13 bases lay in between. The CDR3 is made up of 14 amino acids. Per the germline V gene, CDR1 is MNHEY and CDR2 is SVGAGI. CDR3 residues: CASSYRDRYNEQFF. The CDR3 nucleotides are TGTGCCAGCAGCTACCGGGACCGATACAATGAGCAGTTCTTC.

This clonotype has just a few counts. This chain joins TRBV2 and TRBJ1-5; 10 bases match TRBD1. The CDR3 loop spans 14 amino acids. J gave up 6 bases and V 8 bases, and 7 bases lay outside the gene matches. Germline V lookup: CDR1 SNHLY, CDR2 FYNNEI. The DNA for the CDR3 is TGTGCCAGCTGCGCGACAGGGGGCAGTCAGCCCCAGCATTTT. Its translation: CASCATGGSQPQHF.

At least ten counts were recorded for this clonotype. The chain has TRBV5-6 and TRBJ2-7; 7 bases agree with TRBD2. The CDR3 loop spans 13 amino acids. From germline, CDR1 is SGHDT and CDR2 YYEEEE. Losses at the gene ends were 3 bases for V and 7 bases for J; bases not matched to a gene: 7. The chain's CDR3 is CASSWGTIGEQYF. The CDR3, as DNA: TGTGCCAGCAGCTGGGGGACTATCGGGGAGCAGTACTTC. The whole variable domain, remainder taken from reference TRBV5-6 and TRBJ2-7, is DAGVTQSPTHLIKTRGQQVTLRCSPKSGHDTVSWYQQALGQGPQFIFQYYEEEERQRGNFPDRFSGHQFPNYSSELNVNALLLGDSALYLCASSWGTIGEQYFGPGTRLTVT.

This clonotype was seen a single time. The genes are TRBV3-1 and TRBJ2-5, with D perhaps being TRBD1 or TRBD2 (6 bases each). V was trimmed by 4 bases and J by 9 bases, leaving 21 bases between them. The CDR3 runs 15 residues. The germline V gene has CDR1 LGHDT and CDR2 YNNKEL (reference sequence). CDR3 sequence (DNA): TGTGCCAGCAGCCCCAGGCCTCGGAGGGGGGAGGCCCAGTACTTC. This gives the protein CASSPRPRRGEAQYF.

The table lists this clonotype with many counts. The chain employs TRBV30 and TRBJ2-1; a weak D match, TRBD2 (5 bases). V was trimmed by 1 base and J by 9 bases, leaving 13 bases between them. The germline gives CDR1 GTSNPN, CDR2 SVGIG (reference sequence). The CDR3 runs 13 residues. Written as DNA, the CDR3 is TGTGCCTGGAGTGCGTCTAGCAAGGGTGAGCAGTTCTTC. The encoded protein is CAWSASSKGEQFF.

This clonotype was recorded many times. J is TRBJ2-2 and V is TRBV7-3; D is undetermined. V was clipped by 4 bases and J by 3 bases, with 3 bases between them. This CDR3 contains 12 residues. Per the germline V gene, CDR1 is SGHTA and CDR2 is FQGTGA. This CDR3 reads CASSSDTGELFF. The CDR3 DNA sequence: TGTGCCAGCAGCTCGGACACCGGGGAGCTGTTTTTT.

The chain links TRBV28 to TRBJ2-3; D is ambiguous. V was trimmed by 2 bases and J by 1 base, leaving 10 bases between them. The CDR3 is made up of 15 amino acids. The V gene's germline CDR1 is MDHEN and CDR2 SYDVKM. The CDR3 DNA reads TGTGCCAGCAGTTTAAGGGATTGGGGCACAGATACGCAGTATTTT. Its protein is CASSLRDWGTDTQYF.

In its sample, this clonotype was seen many times. V usage is TRBV5-1 and J usage is TRBJ1-6; TRBD1 might be the D (5 bases). Germline loops: CDR1 SGHRS, CDR2 YFSETQ. Trimming shortened V by 0 bases and J by 8 bases, and 9 bases separated the two germline ends. The CDR3 consists of 14 residues. CDR3 nucleotide sequence: TGCGCCAGCAGCTTGGCCAGGGAGGATTCACCCCTCCACTTT. Translation: CASSLAREDSPLHF.

The gene calls are TRBV20-1 and TRBJ2-3; 15 bases align to TRBD2. CDR3 length equals 16 residues. The V segment lost 6 bases and the J segment 0 bases; nucleotides outside the gene matches: 4. Germline V gives CDR1 DFQATT, CDR2 SNEGSKA (reference sequence). CDR3 sequence (DNA): TGCAGTGCAAGCGGACTAGCGGGAGGGAGCACAGATACGCAGTATTTT. Its protein is CSASGLAGGSTDTQYF.

This clonotype appeared many times. V is TRBV7-6 and J is TRBJ2-1; D possibly corresponds to TRBD1 (6 bases). V lost 0 bases, J lost 9 bases, and 9 bases lay in between. The CDR3 is 13 residues long. In germline, CDR1 is SGHVS, CDR2 FNYEAQ. CDR3 bases: TGTGCCAGCAGCTTAGCGGTAGGGGGTGAGCAGTTCTTC. This encodes CASSLAVGGEQFF.

This clonotype was found many times. This chain links TRBV18 with TRBJ1-4, with 8 bases that match TRBD1. The CDR3 consists of 15 residues. Germline V gene lookup returns CDR1 KGHSH and CDR2 LQKENI. Losses at the gene ends were 4 bases for V and 7 bases for J; bases not matched to a gene: 8. The CDR3 bases are TGTGCCAGCTCACAAACTCAGGGGGCGGCTGAAAAACTGTTTTTT. Protein: CASSQTQGAAEKLFF.

This clonotype was picked up one time. Since a much larger clone is just one base distant, this may be a read error. This likely comes from a read error, as the CDR3 has no conserved phenylalanine or tryptophan at its end. The chain links TRBV20-1 to TRBJ2-2; D is undetermined. This CDR3 comprises 13 residues. CDR1 and CDR2 (germline): DFQATT, SNEGSKA (reference sequence). With 4 bases removed from V and 4 bases from J, the gap between germline ends came to 10 bases. The CDR3: CSATSSITGELFV. CDR3 nucleotides: TGCAGTGCTACGTCCTCGATCACCGGGGAGCTGTTTGTT.

This clonotype has a count of ten or more. The chain has TRBV7-6 and TRBJ2-6, with TRBD1 as a possible D gene (5 bases). V was cut by 0 bases and J by 12 bases, with 12 bases left in between. The CDR3 is made up of 14 amino acids. CDR1 and CDR2 from the germline V gene are SGHVS and FNYEAQ. The CDR3 nucleotides are TGTGCCAGCAGCTTAGCTTACAGGCCGAGCGTCCTGACTTTC. This sequence encodes CASSLAYRPSVLTF.